This is a list of T cell receptor beta chains from one sample in a study of cytomegalovirus exposure and HLA in healthy donors. The assay was immunoSEQ multiplex PCR, and TCRdb's table has in-frame clones only and misses some. Among around 150,000 clones listed, over 60% were seen once. The sequenced material came from PBMCs. These TCRs come from a man aged 40-49 years in good health and CMV-seronegative. CDR3s include the opening cysteine and the closing phenylalanine or tryptophan. A D gene is named only where the DNA matches it firmly. Expanded clones get a size class; other rows say once, few or many, or leave the size out.

>NA|TRBJ2-7|TRBV19|NA
TGTGCCAGTAGTATAAGGAGGGGAAATTCGAACTCCTACGAGCAGTACTTC
CASSIRRGNSNSYEQYF
>NA|TRBJ1-1|TRBV7-9|NA
TGTGCCAGCAGCTTATCGAGGGTACGGAACACTGAAGCTTTCTTT
CASSLSRVRNTEAFF
>NA|TRBJ1-4|TRBV5-4|TRBD1
TGTGCCAGCAGCCCGGGGGAGGACAGGGGGTTGACTAATGAAAAACTGTTTTTT
CASSPGEDRGLTNEKLFF
>NA|TRBJ2-7|TRBV9|TRBD2
TGTGCCAGCAGCTACGGGACTAGCGGGGTGTACGAGCAGTACTTC
CASSYGTSGVYEQYF
>NA|TRBJ1-5|TRBV6-1|TRBD1
TGTGCCAGCAGTGCCCTACAGGGGGACAATCAGCCCCAGCATTTT
CASSALQGDNQPQHF
>NA|TRBJ2-3|TRBV15|TRBD1
TGTGCCACCAGCAGAAACGACAGGGCACATCGTACGCAGTATTTT
CATSRNDRAHRTQYF
>NA|TRBJ1-1|TRBV10-3|TRBD1
TGTGCCATCAGCCCCGACAGGGGCCAGAACACTGAAGCTTTCTTT
CAISPDRGQNTEAFF
>few|TRBJ1-4|TRBV4-3|TRBD1
TGCGCCAGCAGCCATCGGGACAGGGGAGTGAGGAATGAAAAACTGTTTTTT
CASSHRDRGVRNEKLFF
>NA|TRBJ1-5|TRBV11-2|TRBD1
TGTGCCAGCAGCTTTACAGGGGGCCGCCAGCCCCAGCATTTT
CASSFTGGRQPQHF
>once|TRBJ1-1|TRBV28|TRBD1
TGTGCCAGCAGTGAACAGGGGGGGAACACTGAAGCTTTCTTT
CASSEQGGNTEAFF